This entry is about one TCR beta chain. Its cognate antigen is unknown. The data are from a study of T cells expressing NK-cell markers. Study-wide background: One of the eight sequenced donors was seronegative, whereas the other seven were HCMV-seropositive.

The cDNA for TCR beta came from 5'RACE template switching with UMIs. TCRdb derives one entry per CDR3 protein from the 5' RACE reads, leaving out DNA. This table holds about 550,000 distinct CDR3 sequences. Study-level findings and limits: The study left the HCMV specificity of expanded NKG2C+ T cell clones unresolved. In a group of 5 to 7 donors, dominant NKG2C+ clonotypes represented 1.0-7.0% of CD8+ T cells.

Material for sequencing was blood T cells: a sorted CD56 or NKG2C T cell subset, CD4+ or CD8+ T cells, or bulk PBMC T cells (not recorded which). The sequence was obtained from a man aged 18 to 29 in good health.

The CDR3 spells CSASTWGLAGLRESYNEQFF. The rearrangement joins TRBV20-1 to TRBJ2-1; TCRdb outputs TRBD2, but without DNA this stays unchecked. The CDR3 totals 20 residues. The germline gives CDR1 DFQATT, CDR2 SNEGSKA (reference sequence).